This T cell receptor beta chain is drawn from a study of technical replicates of blood from a few donors. TCRdb keeps only in-frame clones here, not all; method: immunoSEQ multiplex PCR. The table records about 60,000 clones, around 86% of them present only once. Germline lookup yields CDR1 SNHLY and CDR2 FYNNEI. V trimming: 7 bases; J trimming: 5 bases; junction bases outside the gene matches: 13. The CDR3 is 15 residues long. The receptor's source is a human donor in good health. Some clones in this sample may be carry-over from other donors' samples. The sequenced sample was PBMCs. The rearrangement links TRBV2 to TRBJ1-2; the match to TRBD1 covers 7 bases. Here the CDR3 DNA reads TGTGCCAGCAACCGGGACAGCCTAGCTTTATATGGCTACACCTTC. This gives the protein CASNRDSLALYGYTF.